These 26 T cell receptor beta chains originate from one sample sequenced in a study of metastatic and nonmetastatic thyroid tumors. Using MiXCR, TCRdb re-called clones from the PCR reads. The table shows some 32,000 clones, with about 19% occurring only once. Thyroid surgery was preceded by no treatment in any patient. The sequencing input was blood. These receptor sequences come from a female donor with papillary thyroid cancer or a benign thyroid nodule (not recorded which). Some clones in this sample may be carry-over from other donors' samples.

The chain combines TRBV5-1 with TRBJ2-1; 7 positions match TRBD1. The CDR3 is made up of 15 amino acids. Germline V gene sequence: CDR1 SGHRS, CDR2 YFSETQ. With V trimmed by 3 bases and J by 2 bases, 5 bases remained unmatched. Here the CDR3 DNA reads TGCGCCAGCAGCTCGGACAGGACAACCTACAATGAGCAGTTCTTC. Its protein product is CASSSDRTTYNEQFF.

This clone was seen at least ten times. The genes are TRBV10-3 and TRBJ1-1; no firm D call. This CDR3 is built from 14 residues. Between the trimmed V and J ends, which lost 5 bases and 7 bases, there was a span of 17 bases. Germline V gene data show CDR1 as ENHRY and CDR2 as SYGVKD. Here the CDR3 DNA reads TGTGCCATCAGTAGGACGGATCTCGGCCTTGAAGCTTTCTTT. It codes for CAISRTDLGLEAFF.

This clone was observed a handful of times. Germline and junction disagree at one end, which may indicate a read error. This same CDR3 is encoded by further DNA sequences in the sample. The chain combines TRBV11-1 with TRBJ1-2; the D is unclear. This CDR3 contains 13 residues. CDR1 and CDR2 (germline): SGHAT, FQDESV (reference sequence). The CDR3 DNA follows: TGTGCCAGCAGTTTAGGTGTGCAGTCTAACTACACCTTC. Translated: CASSLGVQSNYTF.

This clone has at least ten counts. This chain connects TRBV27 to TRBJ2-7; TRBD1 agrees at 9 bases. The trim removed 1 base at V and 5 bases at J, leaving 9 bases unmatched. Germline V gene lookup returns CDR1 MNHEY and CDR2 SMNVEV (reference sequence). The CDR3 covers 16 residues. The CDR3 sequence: CASSLWKGTGFNEQYF. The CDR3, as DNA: TGTGCCAGCAGTTTATGGAAGGGGACAGGGTTCAACGAGCAGTACTTC.

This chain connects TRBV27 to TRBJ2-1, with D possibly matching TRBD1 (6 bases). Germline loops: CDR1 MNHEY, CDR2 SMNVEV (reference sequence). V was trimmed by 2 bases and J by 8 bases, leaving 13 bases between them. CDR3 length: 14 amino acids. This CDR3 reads CASSLQTGTHEQFF. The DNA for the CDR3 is TGTGCCAGCAGTTTACAAACAGGGACCCATGAGCAGTTCTTC.

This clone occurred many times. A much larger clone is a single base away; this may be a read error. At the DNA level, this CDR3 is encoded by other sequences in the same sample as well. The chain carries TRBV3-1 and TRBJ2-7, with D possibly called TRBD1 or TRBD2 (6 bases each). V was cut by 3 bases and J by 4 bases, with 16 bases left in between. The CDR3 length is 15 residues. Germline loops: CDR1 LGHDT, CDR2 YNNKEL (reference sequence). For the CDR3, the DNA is TGTGCCAGCAGCCAGGTAACTGGGGGGCGGTACGAGCAGTACTTC. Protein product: CASSQVTGGRYEQYF.

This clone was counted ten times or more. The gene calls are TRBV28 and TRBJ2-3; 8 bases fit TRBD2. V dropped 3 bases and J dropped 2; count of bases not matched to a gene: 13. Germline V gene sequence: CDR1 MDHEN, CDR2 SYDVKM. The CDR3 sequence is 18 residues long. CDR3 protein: CASSFEMRAGEPTDTQYF. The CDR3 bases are TGTGCCAGCAGTTTCGAAATGAGAGCGGGAGAGCCCACAGATACGCAGTATTTT. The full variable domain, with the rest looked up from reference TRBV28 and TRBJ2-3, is DVKVTQSSRYLVKRTGEKVFLECVQDMDHENMFWYRQDPGLGLRLIYFSYDVKMKEKGDIPEGYSVSREKKERFSLILESASTNQTSMYLCASSFEMRAGEPTDTQYFGPGTRLTVL.

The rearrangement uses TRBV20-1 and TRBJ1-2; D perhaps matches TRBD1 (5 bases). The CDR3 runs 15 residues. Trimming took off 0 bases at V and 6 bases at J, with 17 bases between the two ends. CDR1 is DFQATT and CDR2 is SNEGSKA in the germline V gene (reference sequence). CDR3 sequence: CSARDHLGARDGYTF. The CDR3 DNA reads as TGCAGTGCTAGAGATCATCTAGGGGCGAGGGATGGCTACACCTTC.

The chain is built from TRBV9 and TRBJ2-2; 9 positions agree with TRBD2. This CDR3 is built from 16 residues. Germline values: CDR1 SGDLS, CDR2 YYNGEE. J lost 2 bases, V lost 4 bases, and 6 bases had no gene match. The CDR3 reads CASSSRTSENTGELFF. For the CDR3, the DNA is TGTGCCAGCAGCTCTCGGACTAGCGAAAACACCGGGGAGCTGTTTTTT.

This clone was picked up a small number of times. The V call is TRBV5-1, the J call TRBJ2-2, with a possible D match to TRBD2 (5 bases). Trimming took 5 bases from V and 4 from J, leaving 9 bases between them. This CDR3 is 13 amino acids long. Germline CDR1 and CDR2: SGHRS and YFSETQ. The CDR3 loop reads CASRRTVTGELFF. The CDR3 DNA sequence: TGCGCCAGCAGGAGGACTGTCACCGGGGAGCTGTTTTTT. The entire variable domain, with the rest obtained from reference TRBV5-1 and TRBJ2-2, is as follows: KAGVTQTPRYLIKTRGQQVTLSCSPISGHRSVSWYQQTPGQGLQFLFEYFSETQRNKGNFPGRFSGRQFSNSRSEMNVSTLELGDSALYLCASRRTVTGELFFGEGSRLTVL.

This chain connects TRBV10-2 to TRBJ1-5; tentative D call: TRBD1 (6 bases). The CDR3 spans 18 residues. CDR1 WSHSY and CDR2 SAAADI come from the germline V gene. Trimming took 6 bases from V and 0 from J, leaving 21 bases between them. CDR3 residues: CASSHHDRSSRSNQPQHF. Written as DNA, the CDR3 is TGCGCCAGCAGCCATCATGACAGGTCATCTCGTAGCAATCAGCCCCAGCATTTT.

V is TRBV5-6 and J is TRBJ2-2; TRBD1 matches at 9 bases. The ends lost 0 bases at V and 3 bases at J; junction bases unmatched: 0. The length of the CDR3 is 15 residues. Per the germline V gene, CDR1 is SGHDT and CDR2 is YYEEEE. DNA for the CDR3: TGTGCCAGCAGCTTGGGGACAGGGGACACCGGGGAGCTGTTTTTT. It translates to CASSLGTGDTGELFF.

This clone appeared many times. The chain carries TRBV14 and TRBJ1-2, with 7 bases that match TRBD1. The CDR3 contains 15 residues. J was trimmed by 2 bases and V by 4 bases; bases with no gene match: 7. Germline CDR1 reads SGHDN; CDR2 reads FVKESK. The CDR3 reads CASSPQMTGNYGYTF. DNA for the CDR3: TGTGCCAGCAGCCCCCAAATGACAGGGAACTATGGCTACACCTTC.

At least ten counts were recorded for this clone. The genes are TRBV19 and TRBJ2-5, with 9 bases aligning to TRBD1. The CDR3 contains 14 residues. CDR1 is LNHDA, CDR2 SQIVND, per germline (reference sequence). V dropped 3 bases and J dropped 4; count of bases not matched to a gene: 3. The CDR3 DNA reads TGTGCCAGTAGTATTATGACAGGGGGAGAGACCCAGTACTTC. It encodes CASSIMTGGETQYF.

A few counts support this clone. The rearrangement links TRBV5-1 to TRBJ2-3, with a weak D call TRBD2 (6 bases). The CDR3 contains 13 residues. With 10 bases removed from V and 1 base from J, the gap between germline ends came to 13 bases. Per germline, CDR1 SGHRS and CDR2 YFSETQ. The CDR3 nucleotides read TGCGCCGCGACGGGAGTACGCACAGATACGCAGTATTTT. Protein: CAATGVRTDTQYF.

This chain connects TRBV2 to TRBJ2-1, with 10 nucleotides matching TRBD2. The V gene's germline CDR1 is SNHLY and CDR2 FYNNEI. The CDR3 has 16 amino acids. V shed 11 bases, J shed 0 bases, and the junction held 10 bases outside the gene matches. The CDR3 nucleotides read TGTGCCGGGCTAGCGGGAGAGGGGAGCTCCTACAATGAGCAGTTCTTC. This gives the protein CAGLAGEGSSYNEQFF.

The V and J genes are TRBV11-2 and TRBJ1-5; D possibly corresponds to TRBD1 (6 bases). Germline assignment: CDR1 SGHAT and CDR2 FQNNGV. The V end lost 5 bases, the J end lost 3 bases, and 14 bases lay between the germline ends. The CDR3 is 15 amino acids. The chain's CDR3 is CASSTSGGPNQPQHF. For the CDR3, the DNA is TGTGCCAGCAGCACCTCGGGGGGCCCCAATCAGCCCCAGCATTTT.

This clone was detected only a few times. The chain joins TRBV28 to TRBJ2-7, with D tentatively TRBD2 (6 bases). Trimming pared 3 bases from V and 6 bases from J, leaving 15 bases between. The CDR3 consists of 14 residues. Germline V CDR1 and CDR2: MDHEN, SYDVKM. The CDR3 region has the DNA TGTGCCAGCAGTTTGTCTACCGGGAGCCCCGAGCAGTACTTC. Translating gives CASSLSTGSPEQYF.

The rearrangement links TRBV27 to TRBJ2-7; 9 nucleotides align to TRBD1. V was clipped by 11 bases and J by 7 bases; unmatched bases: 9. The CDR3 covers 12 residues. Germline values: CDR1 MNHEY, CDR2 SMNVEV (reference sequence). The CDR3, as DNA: TGTGCCTCGGGGACAGGGAAATCTGAGCAGTACTTC. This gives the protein CASGTGKSEQYF.

The CDR3 reads CAGGGPLEQYF. The CDR3 DNA sequence: TGTGCCGGGGGGGGGCCCCTCGAGCAGTACTTC. V gene TRBV28 combines with J gene TRBJ2-7; a weak D match, TRBD2 (7 bases). V lost 11 bases and J lost 6, with 14 bases in between. The CDR3 consists of 11 residues. Germline assignment: CDR1 MDHEN and CDR2 SYDVKM.

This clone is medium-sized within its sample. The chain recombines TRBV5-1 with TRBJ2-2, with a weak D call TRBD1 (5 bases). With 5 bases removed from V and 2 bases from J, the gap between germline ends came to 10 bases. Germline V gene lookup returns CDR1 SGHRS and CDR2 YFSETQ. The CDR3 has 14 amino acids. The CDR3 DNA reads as TGCGCCAGCAGTCTGGGGCTAAACACCGGGGAGCTGTTTTTT. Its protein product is CASSLGLNTGELFF.

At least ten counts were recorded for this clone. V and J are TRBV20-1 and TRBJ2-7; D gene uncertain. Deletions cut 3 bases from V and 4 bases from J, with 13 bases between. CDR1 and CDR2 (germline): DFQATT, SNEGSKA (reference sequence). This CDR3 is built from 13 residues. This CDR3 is CSASRLASYEQYF. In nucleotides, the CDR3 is TGCAGTGCTAGCAGATTGGCAAGTTACGAGCAGTACTTC.

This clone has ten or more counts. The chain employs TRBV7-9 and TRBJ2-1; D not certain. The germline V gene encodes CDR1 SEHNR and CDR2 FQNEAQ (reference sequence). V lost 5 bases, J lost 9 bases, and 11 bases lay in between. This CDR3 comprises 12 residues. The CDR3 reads CASSPSWGEQFF. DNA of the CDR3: TGTGCCAGCAGCCCTTCATGGGGTGAGCAGTTCTTC.

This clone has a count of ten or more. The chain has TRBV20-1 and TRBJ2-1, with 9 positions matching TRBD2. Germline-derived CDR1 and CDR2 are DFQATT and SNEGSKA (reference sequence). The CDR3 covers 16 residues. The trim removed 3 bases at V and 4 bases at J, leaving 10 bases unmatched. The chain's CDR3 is CSARLAGVGKYNEQFF. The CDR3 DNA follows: TGCAGTGCTAGGTTAGCGGGAGTCGGTAAATACAATGAGCAGTTCTTC.

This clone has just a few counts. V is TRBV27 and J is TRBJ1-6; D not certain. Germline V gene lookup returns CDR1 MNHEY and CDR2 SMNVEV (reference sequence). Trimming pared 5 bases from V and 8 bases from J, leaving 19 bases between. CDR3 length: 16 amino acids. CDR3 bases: TGTGCCAGCAGTCCACCCCGACTCGGAAGGCATTCACCCCTCCACTTT. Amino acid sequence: CASSPPRLGRHSPLHF.

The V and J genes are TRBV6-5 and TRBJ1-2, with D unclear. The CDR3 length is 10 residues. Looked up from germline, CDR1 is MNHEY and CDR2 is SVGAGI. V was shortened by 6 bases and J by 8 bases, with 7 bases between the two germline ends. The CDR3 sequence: CASRGGGYTF. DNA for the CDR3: TGTGCCAGCAGGGGTGGGGGCTACACCTTC.